This T cell receptor beta chain was identified during a study of Ad26.COV2.S vaccination and SARS-CoV-2 variants. As for the study in general: It was the COV1001 Ad26.COV2.S trial arm that included the donor. Donor got 5x10^10 or 1x10^11 viral particles of Ad26.COV2.S. The study's findings and limits: Relative to placebo recipients, vaccine recipients exhibited elevated spike-specific TCR breadth.

Specified treatment: 19 received Ad26.COV2.S at low or high dose, single or two shots; about 5 received placebo; per-sample allocation not given. Specimens were obtained on day 63 following the first vaccine or placebo injection. Using immunoSEQ multiplex PCR, the repertoire was profiled, and TCRdb retains in-frame clones only, with some absent. The table shows just over 350,000 clones, with approximately 81% occurring only once. A note on this clone: What it binds is unknown.

Germline V CDR1 and CDR2: SGDLS, YYNGEE. The junction had 12 bases not matched to a gene; V was cut back by 4 bases and J by 6 bases. The CDR3 is made up of 16 amino acids. The V and J genes are TRBV9 and TRBJ2-2; 7 bases align to TRBD2. This TCR derives from a person aged 18 to 59 who received the Ad26.COV2.S COVID-19 vaccine or a placebo. Sequences were derived from peripheral blood, sampled in a trial of Ad26.COV2.S vaccine versus placebo. The CDR3: CASSRGGVAGAGELFF. CDR3 DNA: TGTGCCAGCAGCCGCGGGGGAGTAGCGGGTGCCGGGGAGCTGTTTTTT.